Below are 6 T cell receptor beta chains sequenced from a single sample in a study of cytomegalovirus exposure and HLA in healthy donors. In the PCR, 60 Vbeta and 13 Jbeta primers were used. Assay: immunoSEQ multiplex PCR; the TCRdb copy retains only in-frame clones and omits some. The sample consists of approximately 190,000 clones, roughly 80% of them appearing once. Sequenced: PBMCs. Every receptor here comes from a young woman in good health and CMV-seronegative.

This clone was detected only a few times. The CDR3: CASSQQGQATSGANVLTF. The CDR3 nucleotides are TGCGCCAGCAGCCAACAAGGACAGGCAACCTCTGGGGCCAACGTCCTGACTTTC. The chain joins TRBV4-3 to TRBJ2-6, with TRBD1 matching 7 bases. The CDR3 contains 18 residues. The germline V gene encodes CDR1 LGHNA and CDR2 YSLEER. J gave up 0 bases and V 2 bases, and 7 bases lay outside the gene matches.

V is TRBV6-5 and J is TRBJ1-6, with 8 positions matching TRBD1. The V and J ends lost 2 bases and 10 bases, in that order; junction bases with no gene match: 4. The CDR3 length is 14 residues. CDR1 and CDR2 from the germline V gene are MNHEY and SVGAGI. CDR3 protein: CASSYGAGGSPLHF. CDR3 coding DNA: TGTGCCAGCAGTTACGGGGCAGGGGGCTCACCCCTCCACTTT.

V and J are TRBV11-3 and TRBJ2-3; D perhaps matches TRBD2 (6 bases). Germline CDR1 and CDR2: SGHNT and YENEEA. The CDR3 extends over 16 amino acids. The V end lost 3 bases, the J end lost 3 bases, and 16 bases lay between the germline ends. The CDR3 loop reads CASSLRGWRATDTQYF. The CDR3 bases are TGTGCCAGCAGCTTGCGAGGTTGGAGGGCAACAGATACGCAGTATTTT.

In this sample, this clone turned up a few times. The CDR3 DNA follows: TGCGCCAGCAGCTTTCAGGGGAACTCAAACACTGAAGCTTTCTTT. Protein: CASSFQGNSNTEAFF. V gene TRBV5-1 combines with J gene TRBJ1-1; tentatively, D is TRBD1 (6 bases). CDR1 SGHRS and CDR2 YFSETQ come from the germline V gene. The CDR3 runs 15 residues. Trimming stripped 2 bases from V and 2 bases from J, with 13 bases between.

The chain recombines TRBV18 with TRBJ1-1; D remains unclear. Germline-derived CDR1 and CDR2 are KGHSH and LQKENI. The CDR3 has 13 amino acids. The V end was cut by 0 bases, the J end by 3 bases, with 5 bases between. The chain's CDR3 is CASSPPVDTEAFF. For the CDR3, the DNA is TGTGCCAGCTCACCACCGGTAGACACTGAAGCTTTCTTT. The entire variable domain, with the rest obtained from reference TRBV18 and TRBJ1-1, is as follows: NAGVMQNPRHLVRRRGQEARLRCSPMKGHSHVYWYRQLPEEGLKFMVYLQKENIIDESGMPKERFSAEFPKEGPSILRIQQVVRGDSAAYFCASSPPVDTEAFFGQGTRLTVV.

This chain connects TRBV28 to TRBJ2-7, with 11 positions matching TRBD2. Losses at the gene ends were 5 bases for V and 6 bases for J; bases not matched to a gene: 9. Germline lookup yields CDR1 MDHEN and CDR2 SYDVKM. The CDR3 is 15 amino acids. The CDR3 nucleotides read TGTGCCAGCAGTCCCTCCCGGCTAGCGGGAGGCGAGCAGTACTTC. Amino acid sequence: CASSPSRLAGGEQYF.